The table lists the clone carrying this T cell receptor (beta chain) with a few counts. Its antigen is not identified. The data belong to a study of spatial heterogeneity in lung cancer. Losses at the gene ends were 0 bases for V and 4 bases for J; bases not matched to a gene: 7. This CDR3 is 16 amino acids long. Germline V gene lookup returns CDR1 LGHDT and CDR2 YNNKEL (reference sequence). Study-level findings and limits: In blood, ubiquitous expanded tumor TCRs appeared more at resection than follow-up.

Time point indicated: blood at routine non-recurrence follow-up after resection. Sequencing covered unsorted whole RNA taken from tumor, nontumor lung or frozen PBMC. Single TCR cDNA molecules each had their own unique molecular identifier. TCRdb re-called the 5' RACE reads with MiXCR, one entry per CDR3 protein. The sample yields about 36,000 distinct CDR3 sequences, roughly 8% seen once. This sample comprised PBMCs, obtained at follow-up. The TCR was taken from a male donor with early-stage non-small cell lung cancer. This sequence joins TRBV3-1 and TRBJ1-2; 8 positions agree with TRBD1. The CDR3 sequence is CASSQDPGQGGYGYTF. CDR3 sequence (DNA): TGTGCCAGCAGCCAAGACCCTGGACAGGGAGGCTATGGCTACACCTTC.